This TCR beta chain is from a study of naive and memory T cell subsets. TCR cDNA received a 3' ligated oligonucleotide that carried a UMI. Whole blood, 2.5 ml, came from adult healthy volunteers. Reverse transcription used DNase-treated unsorted total RNA, aiming for 1 to 1000 ng. The length of the CDR3 is 12 residues. Germline loops: CDR1 DFQATT, CDR2 SNEGSKA (reference sequence). V was shortened by 3 bases and J by 4 bases, with 7 bases between the two germline ends. Ligated cDNA underwent four rounds of PCR with nested alpha and beta constant region primers and SP2. Alpha and beta constant region primers primed reverse transcription for blood and skin samples. TCRdb used MiXCR to reprocess the 5' RACE reads, holding one entry per CDR3 protein. This sample has tens of thousands of distinct CDR3 sequences; about 7% occur once, and the top ten carry 9% to 10%. This clonotype was seen at least ten times.

The sequence was collected from a male donor in good health. The chain links TRBV20-1 to TRBJ2-1; D call uncertain. The CDR3 loop is CSASPLYNEQFF. CDR3 nucleotides: TGCAGTGCTAGCCCCCTATACAATGAGCAGTTCTTC.